This T cell receptor beta chain was captured by sequencing in a study of shared clonotypes between healthy human individuals. Across the whole study: Each donor's CD4 naive and CD4 memory cells filled three plates apiece, CD8 naive two, and CD8 memory one.

The V gene's germline CDR1 is SGHTA and CDR2 FQGNSA. The CDR3 covers 14 residues. The V and J ends lost 5 bases and 6 bases, in that order; junction bases with no gene match: 6. It was at deep level that the assay was run. Some clones are missing from TCRdb's copy, which holds only in-frame ones; the method was immunoSEQ multiplex PCR. The sample shows about 980,000 clones, roughly 72% of them seen only once. The rearrangement uses TRBV7-2 and TRBJ1-1, with 10 bases fitting TRBD1. The receptor's source is a young man in good health. Input material: memory CD4+ T cells sorted from blood. The subset was: CD45RA-negative fraction. CDR3 residues: CASSLRQGAPEAFF. CDR3 DNA: TGTGCCAGCAGCCTTAGACAGGGGGCCCCTGAAGCTTTCTTT.